The source of this TCR beta chain is a study of Ad26.COV2.S vaccination and SARS-CoV-2 variants. General study results and limits: Similar non-spike TCR breadth was observed in recipients of vaccine and of placebo.

Treatment given: around 19 received Ad26.COV2.S at low or high dose, single or two shots; 5 received placebo; per-sample allocation not given. Day 63 following the first vaccine or placebo injection was when the samples were taken. Donation was by an adult aged 18-55 years who was in Boston. The CDR3 loop spans 16 amino acids. Germline values: CDR1 LNHDA, CDR2 SQIVND (reference sequence). V shed 4 bases and J shed 1 base, with 11 bases lying between them. TCRdb keeps only in-frame clones here, not all; method: immunoSEQ multiplex PCR. The sample consists of fewer than 900,000 clones, around 92% of them appearing once. This clone was recorded once. Its cognate antigen is unknown.

This chain connects TRBV19 to TRBJ2-6; D unresolved. The specimen comprised peripheral blood, sampled in a trial of Ad26.COV2.S vaccine versus placebo. The sequence came from a person aged 18-65 years who received the Ad26.COV2.S COVID-19 vaccine or a placebo. CDR3 sequence: CASSRVSVSGANVLTF. CDR3 nucleotide sequence: TGTGCCAGTAGTAGGGTATCCGTATCTGGGGCCAACGTCCTGACTTTC.